This T cell receptor beta chain came from a study of breast tumors, draining lymph nodes, adjacent tissues. Regarding the study as a whole: The lymph node origin of tumor T cells was framed as consistent with a hypothesis, not demonstrated.

Breast cancer patients provided tissue from their axillary draining lymph nodes. There are many counts of this clonotype. Its antigen is as yet unknown. Germline and junction disagree at one end, which may indicate a read error. CDR3 length: 17 residues. Per the germline V gene, CDR1 is SGHRS and CDR2 is YFSETQ. TCRdb processed the multiplex PCR reads anew with MiXCR; each CDR3 protein has one entry. The data hold about 180,000 distinct CDR3 sequences, with approximately 30% observed a single time. The receptor comes from a female donor with breast cancer. Some clones in this sample may be carry-over from other donors' samples. The rearrangement joins TRBV5-1 to TRBJ2-2; 9 bases map to TRBD1. Sequencing was carried out using axillary lymph node tissue. Written as DNA, the CDR3 is TGCGTCAGCAGCTTGGCGAGGGACAGGGCGAACACCGGGGAGCTGTTTTTT. Residues: CVSSLARDRANTGELFF.